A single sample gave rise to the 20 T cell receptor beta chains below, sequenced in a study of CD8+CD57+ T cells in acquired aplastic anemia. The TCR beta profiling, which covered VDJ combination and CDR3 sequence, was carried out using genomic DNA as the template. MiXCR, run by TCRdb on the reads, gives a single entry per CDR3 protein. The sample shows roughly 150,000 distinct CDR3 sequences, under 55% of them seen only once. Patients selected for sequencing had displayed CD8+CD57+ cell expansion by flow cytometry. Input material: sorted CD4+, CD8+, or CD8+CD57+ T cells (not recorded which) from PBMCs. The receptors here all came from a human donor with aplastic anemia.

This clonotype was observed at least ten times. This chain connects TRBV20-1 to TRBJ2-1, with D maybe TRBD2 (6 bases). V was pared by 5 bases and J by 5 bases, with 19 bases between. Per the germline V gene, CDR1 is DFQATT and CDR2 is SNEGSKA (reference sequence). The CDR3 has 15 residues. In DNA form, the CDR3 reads TGCAGTGCTCCCCGGCCCGGGACTTTAAACAATGAGCAGTTCTTC. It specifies CSAPRPGTLNNEQFF.

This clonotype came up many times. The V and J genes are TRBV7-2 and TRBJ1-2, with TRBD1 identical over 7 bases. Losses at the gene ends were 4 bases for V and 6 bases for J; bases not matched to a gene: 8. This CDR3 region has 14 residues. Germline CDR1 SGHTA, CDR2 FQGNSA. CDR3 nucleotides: TGTGCCAGCAGCTCAGGGACAGTCTATAATGGCTACACCTTC. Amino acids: CASSSGTVYNGYTF.

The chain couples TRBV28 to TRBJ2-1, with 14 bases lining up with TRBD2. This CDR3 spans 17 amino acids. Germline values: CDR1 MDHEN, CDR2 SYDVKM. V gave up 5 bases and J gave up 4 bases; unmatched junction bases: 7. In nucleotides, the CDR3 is TGTGCCAGCAGTCCTAAGGGACTAGCGGGAGCTTACAATGAGCAGTTCTTC. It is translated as CASSPKGLAGAYNEQFF.

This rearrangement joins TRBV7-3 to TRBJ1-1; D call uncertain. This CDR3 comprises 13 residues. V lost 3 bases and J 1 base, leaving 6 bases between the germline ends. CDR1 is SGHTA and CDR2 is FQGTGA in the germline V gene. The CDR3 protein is CASSFGANTEAFF. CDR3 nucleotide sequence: TGTGCCAGCAGCTTCGGTGCGAACACTGAAGCTTTCTTT. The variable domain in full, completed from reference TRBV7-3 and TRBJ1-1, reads GAGVSQTPSNKVTEKGKYVELRCDPISGHTALYWYRQSLGQGPEFLIYFQGTGAADDSGLPNDRFFAVRPEGSVSTLKIQRTERGDSAVYLCASSFGANTEAFFGQGTRLTVV.

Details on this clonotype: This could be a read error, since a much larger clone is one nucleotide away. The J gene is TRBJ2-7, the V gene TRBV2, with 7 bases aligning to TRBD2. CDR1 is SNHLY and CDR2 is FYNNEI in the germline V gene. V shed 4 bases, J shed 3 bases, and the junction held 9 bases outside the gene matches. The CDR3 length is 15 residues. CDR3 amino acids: CASSVRLAEGYEQYF. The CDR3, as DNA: TGTGCCAGCAGTGTTCGTCTAGCGGAGGGCTACGAGCAGTACTTC.

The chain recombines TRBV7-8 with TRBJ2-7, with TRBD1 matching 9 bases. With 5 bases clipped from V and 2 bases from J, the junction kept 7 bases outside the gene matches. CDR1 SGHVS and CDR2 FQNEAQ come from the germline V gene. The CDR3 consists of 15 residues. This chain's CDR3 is CASSKDRGFTYEQYF. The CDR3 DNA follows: TGTGCCAGCAGCAAAGACAGGGGGTTTACCTACGAGCAGTACTTC.

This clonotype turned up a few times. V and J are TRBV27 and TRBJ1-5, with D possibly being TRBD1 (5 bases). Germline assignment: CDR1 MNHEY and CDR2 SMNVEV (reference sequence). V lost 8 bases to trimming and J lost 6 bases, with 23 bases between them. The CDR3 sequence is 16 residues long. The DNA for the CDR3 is TGTGCCAGCGGCCGGGCAGGGCAGGAGTTCGGTCAGCCCCAGCATTTT. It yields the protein CASGRAGQEFGQPQHF.

The DNA of the CDR3 is TGTGCCAGCAGCTTGGTTGGGCGTGGCTACGAGCAGTACTTC. Translating gives CASSLVGRGYEQYF. The chain employs TRBV5-4 and TRBJ2-7; no definite D call. Germline CDR1 reads SGHNT; CDR2 reads YYREEE (reference sequence). This CDR3 comprises 14 residues. The germline V and J ends were trimmed by 0 bases and 3 bases, with 10 bases remaining between them.

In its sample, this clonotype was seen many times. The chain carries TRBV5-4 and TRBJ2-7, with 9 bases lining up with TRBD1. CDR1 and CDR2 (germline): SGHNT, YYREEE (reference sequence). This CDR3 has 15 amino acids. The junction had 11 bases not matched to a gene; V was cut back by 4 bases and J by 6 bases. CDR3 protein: CASSSGQGTRAEQYF. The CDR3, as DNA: TGTGCCAGCAGCAGCGGACAGGGGACCCGGGCCGAGCAGTACTTC.

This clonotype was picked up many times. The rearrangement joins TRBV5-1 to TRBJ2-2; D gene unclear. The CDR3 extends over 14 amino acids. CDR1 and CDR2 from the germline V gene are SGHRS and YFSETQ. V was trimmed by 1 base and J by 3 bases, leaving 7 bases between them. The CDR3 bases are TGCGCCAGCAGCTTGATCCCCGACACCGGGGAGCTGTTTTTT. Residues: CASSLIPDTGELFF.

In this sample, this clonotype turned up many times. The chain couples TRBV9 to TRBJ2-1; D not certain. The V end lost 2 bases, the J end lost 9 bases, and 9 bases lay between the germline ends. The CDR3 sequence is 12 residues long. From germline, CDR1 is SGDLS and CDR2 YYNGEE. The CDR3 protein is CASSVSLREQFF. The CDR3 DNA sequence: TGTGCCAGCAGCGTCTCCTTACGTGAGCAGTTCTTC. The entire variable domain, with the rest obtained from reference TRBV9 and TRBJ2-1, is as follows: DSGVTQTPKHLITATGQRVTLRCSPRSGDLSVYWYQQSLDQGLQFLIQYYNGEERAKGNILERFSAQQFPDLHSELNLSSLELGDSALYFCASSVSLREQFFGPGTRLTVL.

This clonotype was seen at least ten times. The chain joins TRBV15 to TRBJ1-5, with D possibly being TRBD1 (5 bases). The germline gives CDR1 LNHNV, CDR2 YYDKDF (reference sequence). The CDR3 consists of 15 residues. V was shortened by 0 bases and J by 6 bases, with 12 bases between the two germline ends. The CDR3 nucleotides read TGTGCCACCAGCAGAGATGGGGGGGTCGGTCAGCCCCAGCATTTT. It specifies CATSRDGGVGQPQHF. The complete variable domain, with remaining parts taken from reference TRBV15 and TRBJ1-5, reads DAMVIQNPRYQVTQFGKPVTLSCSQTLNHNVMYWYQQKSSQAPKLLFHYYDKDFNNEADTPDNFQSRRPNTSFCFLDIRSPGLGDTAMYLCATSRDGGVGQPQHFGDGTRLSIL.

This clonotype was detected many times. The chain's CDR3 is CALYLTEAFF. For the CDR3, the DNA is TGTGCCCTGTATCTCACTGAAGCTTTCTTT. The V gene is TRBV30, the J gene TRBJ1-1; D is unresolved. The germline gives CDR1 GTSNPN, CDR2 SVGIG (reference sequence). Trimming left V 8 bases short and J 4 bases short, with 8 bases between. The CDR3 spans 10 residues.

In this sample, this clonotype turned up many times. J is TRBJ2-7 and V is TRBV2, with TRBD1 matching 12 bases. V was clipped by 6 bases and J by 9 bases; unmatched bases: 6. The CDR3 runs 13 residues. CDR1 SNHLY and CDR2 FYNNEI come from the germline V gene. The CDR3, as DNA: TGTGCCAGCAGGACCGGGACAGGGGGCGTGCAGTACTTC. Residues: CASRTGTGGVQYF.

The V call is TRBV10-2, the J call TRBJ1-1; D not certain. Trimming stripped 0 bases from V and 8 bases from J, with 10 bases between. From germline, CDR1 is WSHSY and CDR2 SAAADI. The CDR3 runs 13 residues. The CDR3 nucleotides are TGCGCCAGCAGTGAGTCGGCAGGTCAAGAAGCTTTCTTT. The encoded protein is CASSESAGQEAFF.

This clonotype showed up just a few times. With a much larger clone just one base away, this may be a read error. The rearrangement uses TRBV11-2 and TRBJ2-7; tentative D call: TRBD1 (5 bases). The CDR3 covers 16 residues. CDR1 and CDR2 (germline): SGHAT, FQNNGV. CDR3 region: CAGSPQAAGFILEQYF. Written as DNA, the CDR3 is TGTGCCGGCAGCCCCCAGGCGGCAGGGTTTATCCTCGAGCAGTACTTC. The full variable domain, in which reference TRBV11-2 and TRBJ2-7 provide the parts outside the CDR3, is EAGVAQSPRYKIIEKRQSVAFWCNPISGHATLYWYQQILGQGPKLLIQFQNNGVVDDSQLPKDRFSAERLKGVDSTLKIQPAKLEDSAVYLCAGSPQAAGFILEQYFGPGTRLTVT.

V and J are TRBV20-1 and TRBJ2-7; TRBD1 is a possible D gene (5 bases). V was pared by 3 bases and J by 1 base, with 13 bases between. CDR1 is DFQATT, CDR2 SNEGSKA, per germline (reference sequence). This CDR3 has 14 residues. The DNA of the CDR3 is TGCAGTGCTAGGGGGCGCACGGGTTCCTACGAGCAGTACTTC. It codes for CSARGRTGSYEQYF.

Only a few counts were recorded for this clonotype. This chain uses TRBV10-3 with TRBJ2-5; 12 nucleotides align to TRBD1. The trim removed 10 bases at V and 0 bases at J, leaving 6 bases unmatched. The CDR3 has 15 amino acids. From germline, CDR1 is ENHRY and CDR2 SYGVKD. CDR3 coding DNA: TGTGCCACCCGGGACAGGGGGCTTCACCAAGAGACCCAGTACTTC. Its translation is CATRDRGLHQETQYF.

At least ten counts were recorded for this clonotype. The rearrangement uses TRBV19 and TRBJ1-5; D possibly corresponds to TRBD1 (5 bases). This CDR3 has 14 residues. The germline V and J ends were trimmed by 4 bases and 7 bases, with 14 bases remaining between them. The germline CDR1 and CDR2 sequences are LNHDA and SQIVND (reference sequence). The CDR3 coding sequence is TGTGCCAGTAGTAAGATCAGGGTCGGACAGCCCCAGCATTTT. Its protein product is CASSKIRVGQPQHF. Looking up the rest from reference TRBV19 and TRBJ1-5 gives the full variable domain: DGGITQSPKYLFRKEGQNVTLSCEQNLNHDAMYWYRQDPGQGLRLIYYSQIVNDFQKGDIAEGYSVSREKKESFPLTVTSAQKNPTAFYLCASSKIRVGQPQHFGDGTRLSIL.

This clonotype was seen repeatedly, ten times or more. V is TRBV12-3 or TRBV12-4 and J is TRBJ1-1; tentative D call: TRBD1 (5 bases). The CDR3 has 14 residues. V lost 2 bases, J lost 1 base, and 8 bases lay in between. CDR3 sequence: CASSLNQGNTEAFF. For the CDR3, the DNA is TGTGCCAGCAGTTTAAACCAGGGGAACACTGAAGCTTTCTTT.